This is a list of T cell receptor beta chains from one sample in a study of T cells in Graves' hyperthyroidism and ophthalmopathy. TCRdb ran MiXCR on the multiplex PCR reads and lists one entry per CDR3 protein. The sample has a few hundred thousand distinct CDR3 sequences, around 20% seen once. The material sequenced was blood. These receptors all stem from a man younger than 35 with Graves' hyperthyroidism. Each CDR3 is given with its conserved first and last residue. Fields, in order: J gene, clone size, V gene, D gene, CDR3 protein, CDR3 DNA. The D gene is left open where the match is weak. The size entry is marked missing in some rows and otherwise reads once, few, many or a size class.

j_gene: TRBJ2-5; abundance: NA; v_gene: TRBV27; d_gene: NA; CDR3aa: CASSFLGGQTQYF; CDR3nt: TGTGCCAGCAGTTTCCTTGGGGGACAGACCCAGTACTTC
j_gene: TRBJ1-2; abundance: NA; v_gene: TRBV12-3/TRBV12-4; d_gene: TRBD1; CDR3aa: CASSSPGTGFGGYTF; CDR3nt: TGTGCCAGCAGTTCCCCCGGGACAGGGTTTGGTGGCTACACCTTC
j_gene: TRBJ2-4; abundance: few; v_gene: TRBV11-3; d_gene: NA; CDR3aa: CASSLLAKNIQYF; CDR3nt: TGTGCCAGCAGCTTACTAGCCAAAAACATTCAGTACTTC
j_gene: TRBJ1-5; abundance: many; v_gene: TRBV6-1; d_gene: NA; CDR3aa: CASIPGWPGDNQPQHF; CDR3nt: TGTGCCAGCATCCCAGGTTGGCCTGGGGACAATCAGCCCCAGCATTTT
j_gene: TRBJ1-5; abundance: NA; v_gene: TRBV2; d_gene: NA; CDR3aa: CASSDMRNQPQHF; CDR3nt: TGTGCCAGCAGTGACATGCGAAATCAGCCCCAGCATTTT
j_gene: TRBJ2-7; abundance: many; v_gene: TRBV6-5; d_gene: TRBD2; CDR3aa: CASSYGGGGYEQYF; CDR3nt: TGTGCCAGCAGTTACGGCGGGGGGGGGTACGAGCAGTACTTC
j_gene: TRBJ2-3; abundance: NA; v_gene: TRBV28; d_gene: NA; CDR3aa: CASSFLKIGGARTDTQYF; CDR3nt: TGTGCCAGCAGTTTCCTTAAAATAGGTGGGGCCCGCACAGATACGCAGTATTTT
j_gene: TRBJ2-4; abundance: many; v_gene: TRBV28; d_gene: NA; CDR3aa: CAAVPRAGEGKNIQYF; CDR3nt: TGTGCCGCAGTCCCCCGGGCAGGGGAGGGCAAAAACATTCAGTACTTC
j_gene: TRBJ1-5; abundance: few; v_gene: TRBV6-1; d_gene: NA; CDR3aa: CASSAGTSGYTDTQHF; CDR3nt: TGTGCCAGCAGTGCCGGGACTAGCGGGTACACAGATACGCAGCATTTT
j_gene: TRBJ2-7; abundance: NA; v_gene: TRBV28; d_gene: TRBD1; CDR3aa: CASSSYGTGVHEQYF; CDR3nt: TGTGCCAGCAGCTCTTATGGGACAGGGGTCCACGAGCAGTACTTC
j_gene: TRBJ2-7; abundance: NA; v_gene: TRBV20-1; d_gene: TRBD1; CDR3aa: CSASGTALYEQYF; CDR3nt: TGCAGTGCTTCCGGGACAGCCTTGTACGAGCAGTACTTC
j_gene: TRBJ1-3; abundance: NA; v_gene: TRBV28; d_gene: NA; CDR3aa: CASSLLRRISGNTIYF; CDR3nt: TGTGCCAGCAGTTTACTGCGACGGATCTCTGGAAACACCATATATTTT
j_gene: TRBJ2-2; abundance: NA; v_gene: TRBV6-1; d_gene: NA; CDR3aa: CASSEPGGASTGELFF; CDR3nt: TGTGCCAGCAGTGAACCTGGGGGGGCGTCCACCGGGGAGCTGTTTTTT
j_gene: TRBJ2-5; abundance: NA; v_gene: TRBV10-3; d_gene: TRBD2; CDR3aa: CAISEPAGDGQETQYF; CDR3nt: TGTGCCATCAGTGAGCCCGCGGGGGACGGACAAGAGACCCAGTACTTC
j_gene: TRBJ1-1; abundance: many; v_gene: TRBV27; d_gene: TRBD1; CDR3aa: CASSLYGTGGLNTEAFF; CDR3nt: TGTGCCAGCAGTTTATATGGGACAGGGGGATTGAACACTGAAGCTTTCTTT
j_gene: TRBJ1-2; abundance: many; v_gene: TRBV12-3/TRBV12-4; d_gene: TRBD1; CDR3aa: CASSPQGGLFYGYTF; CDR3nt: TGTGCCAGCAGCCCGCAGGGGGGGCTTTTCTATGGCTACACCTTC
j_gene: TRBJ1-2; abundance: many; v_gene: TRBV28; d_gene: NA; CDR3aa: CASSTLRERNYGYTF; CDR3nt: TGTGCCAGCAGCACATTAAGGGAACGAAACTATGGCTACACCTTC
j_gene: TRBJ2-4; abundance: many; v_gene: TRBV2; d_gene: NA; CDR3aa: CASSEYPLAKNIQYF; CDR3nt: TGTGCCAGCAGTGAATACCCACTAGCCAAAAACATTCAGTACTTC
j_gene: TRBJ1-2; abundance: many; v_gene: TRBV4-1; d_gene: NA; CDR3aa: CASSQAQRAGADYGYTF; CDR3nt: TGCGCCAGCAGCCAAGCACAGAGGGCGGGGGCTGACTATGGCTACACCTTC
j_gene: TRBJ2-3; abundance: few; v_gene: TRBV6-2/TRBV6-3; d_gene: TRBD2; CDR3aa: CASSYSSGSGAPDTQYF; CDR3nt: TGTGCCAGCAGTTACTCGAGTGGTAGCGGGGCTCCAGATACGCAGTATTTT
j_gene: TRBJ1-6; abundance: few; v_gene: TRBV20-1; d_gene: NA; CDR3aa: CSARVGDTPSYNSPLHF; CDR3nt: TGCAGTGCTAGAGTAGGAGACACTCCCTCCTATAATTCACCCCTCCACTTT
j_gene: TRBJ2-7; abundance: many; v_gene: TRBV5-1; d_gene: NA; CDR3aa: CASSSLTSEQYF; CDR3nt: TGCGCCAGCAGCTCCCTTACATCCGAGCAGTACTTC
j_gene: TRBJ2-3; abundance: few; v_gene: TRBV6-1; d_gene: TRBD1; CDR3aa: CASSEGTGAGSDTQYF; CDR3nt: TGTGCCAGCAGTGAAGGAACAGGGGCAGGATCAGATACGCAGTATTTT
j_gene: TRBJ1-5; abundance: many; v_gene: TRBV24-1; d_gene: NA; CDR3aa: CATSDGTINQPQHF; CDR3nt: TGTGCCACCAGTGATGGGACAATAAATCAGCCCCAGCATTTT
j_gene: TRBJ2-5; abundance: few; v_gene: TRBV12-3/TRBV12-4; d_gene: NA; CDR3aa: CASSLYRQGQETQYF; CDR3nt: TGTGCCAGCAGTCTGTACCGTCAGGGGCAAGAGACCCAGTACTTC
j_gene: TRBJ1-6; abundance: few; v_gene: TRBV28; d_gene: TRBD1; CDR3aa: CASSFRQGGNSPLHF; CDR3nt: TGTGCCAGCAGTTTCAGACAGGGCGGGAATTCACCCCTCCACTTT
j_gene: TRBJ1-3; abundance: NA; v_gene: TRBV5-1; d_gene: TRBD1; CDR3aa: CASSLGGQGLDGNTIYF; CDR3nt: TGCGCCAGCAGCTTGGGGGGACAGGGCCTCGATGGAAACACCATATATTTT
j_gene: TRBJ2-4; abundance: few; v_gene: TRBV9; d_gene: NA; CDR3aa: CASSSDPGAKNIQYF; CDR3nt: TGTGCCAGCAGCTCCGATCCCGGGGCCAAAAACATTCAGTACTTC
j_gene: TRBJ2-5; abundance: NA; v_gene: TRBV29-1; d_gene: TRBD1; CDR3aa: CSVEDRYRGVGETQYF; CDR3nt: TGCAGCGTTGAAGATCGTTACAGGGGGGTCGGAGAGACCCAGTACTTC
j_gene: TRBJ1-1; abundance: many; v_gene: TRBV5-1; d_gene: TRBD1; CDR3aa: CASSLRQGTEAFF; CDR3nt: TGCGCCAGCAGCTTAAGACAGGGGACTGAAGCTTTCTTT
j_gene: TRBJ2-7; abundance: few; v_gene: TRBV12-3/TRBV12-4; d_gene: TRBD1; CDR3aa: CASSGTGQGFYEQYF; CDR3nt: TGTGCCAGCAGCGGGACAGGCCAAGGGTTCTACGAGCAGTACTTC
j_gene: TRBJ1-3; abundance: many; v_gene: TRBV5-1; d_gene: NA; CDR3aa: CASSSAPSGNTIYF; CDR3nt: TGCGCCAGCAGCTCGGCGCCTTCTGGAAACACCATATATTTT
j_gene: TRBJ2-2; abundance: many; v_gene: TRBV27; d_gene: NA; CDR3aa: CASSLQGRNTGELFF; CDR3nt: TGTGCCAGCAGCTTACAGGGACGGAACACCGGGGAGCTGTTTTTT